This T cell receptor (beta chain) was recorded in a study of stem cell transplantation in POMP-related autoinflammatory disease. PRAID featured immunodeficiency plus autoinflammation. Profiling relied on immunoSEQ multiplex PCR, and the TCRdb table lists in-frame clones only, not all of them. The data contain about 68,000 clones, about nine tenths of them singletons. Germline CDR1 is MDHEN and CDR2 is SYDVKM. The CDR3 loop spans 14 amino acids. Trimming shortened V by 3 bases and J by 7 bases, and 15 bases separated the two germline ends. The sequencing here drew on CD4+ T cells from PBMCs, taken after stem cell transplantation. The chain joins TRBV28 to TRBJ2-5; TRBD2 is a possible D gene (6 bases). This clonotype was sampled from a human patient with POMP-related autoinflammation and immune dysregulation (PRAID). The T cells may come from the graft donor. The CDR3 loop is CASSFYGLPTTQYF. As DNA, the CDR3 is TGTGCCAGCAGTTTTTACGGACTACCGACGACCCAGTACTTC.